The next 16 T cell receptor beta chains were all read from a single sample in a study of blood T cell repertoires in COVID-19. The repertoire was sequenced with immunoSEQ multiplex PCR; TCRdb's copy has only in-frame clones and lacks some. The sample records some 240,000 clones, around 86% being singletons. Sequencing was carried out using PBMCs or T cells enriched from blood (not recorded which). Receptor source: a woman in her 40s with acute COVID-19.

The CDR3 bases are TGTGCCAGCAGGCAGGGGAAGCAGGCTAGCGGGATAAAAAAGACCCAGTACTTC. Translation: CASRQGKQASGIKKTQYF. The chain recombines TRBV3-1 (or the pseudogene TRBV3-2) with TRBJ2-5; 9 positions match TRBD2. Germline CDR1 and CDR2: LGHDT and YNNKEL (reference sequence). This CDR3 region has 18 residues. The V gene end was trimmed by 6 bases and the J gene end by 6 bases; junction bases not matched to a gene: 20.

The V and J genes are TRBV19 and TRBJ1-5, with 10 bases aligning to TRBD1. Germline-derived CDR1 and CDR2 are LNHDA and SQIVND (reference sequence). V lost 2 bases to trimming and J lost 7 bases; unmatched junction nucleotides: 5. The CDR3 spans 15 residues. CDR3 loop: CASSISTGGDQPQHF. The CDR3 DNA follows: TGTGCCAGTAGTATATCGACAGGGGGCGACCAGCCCCAGCATTTT.

This rearrangement joins TRBV11-2 to TRBJ2-1; 10 positions agree with TRBD2. The CDR3 loop spans 17 amino acids. J was trimmed by 5 bases and V by 4 bases; bases with no gene match: 11. The V gene's germline CDR1 is SGHAT and CDR2 FQNNGV. The CDR3 loop is CASSSISSGRRNNEQFF. CDR3 coding DNA: TGTGCCAGCAGCTCCATATCTAGCGGGAGAAGGAACAATGAGCAGTTCTTC.

The rearrangement uses TRBV9 and TRBJ1-4, with TRBD1 as a possible D gene (5 bases). This CDR3 is built from 14 residues. The germline gives CDR1 SGDLS, CDR2 YYNGEE. Trimming took off 2 bases at V and 8 bases at J, with 13 bases between the two ends. In nucleotides, the CDR3 is TGTGCCAGCAGCGTTCTAGGGGCTGGCGAAAAACTGTTTTTT. This translates into CASSVLGAGEKLFF.

There are a few counts of this clone. The chain links TRBV19 to TRBJ2-1; D gene uncertain. V was shortened by 0 bases and J by 10 bases, with 16 bases between the two germline ends. This CDR3 spans 15 amino acids. CDR1 is LNHDA and CDR2 is SQIVND in the germline V gene (reference sequence). The CDR3 reads CASSIDTTRSTEQFF. The CDR3 coding sequence is TGTGCCAGTAGTATAGACACGACTCGTTCGACGGAGCAGTTCTTC. The full variable domain, in which reference TRBV19 and TRBJ2-1 provide the parts outside the CDR3, is DGGITQSPKYLFRKEGQNVTLSCEQNLNHDAMYWYRQDPGQGLRLIYYSQIVNDFQKGDIAEGYSVSREKKESFPLTVTSAQKNPTAFYLCASSIDTTRSTEQFFGPGTRLTVL.

The chain uses TRBV12-3 or TRBV12-4 and TRBJ1-4; no definite D call. Deletions cut 5 bases from V and 3 bases from J, with 4 bases between. CDR3 size: 12 residues. The CDR3 nucleotides read TGTGCCAGCAGTCTCCCTAATGAAAAACTGTTTTTT. It specifies CASSLPNEKLFF.

This clone was detected once. The CDR3 reads CASSNKVRELFF. CDR3 coding DNA: TGCGCCAGCAGTAACAAAGTCCGGGAGCTGTTTTTT. The chain combines TRBV5-1 with TRBJ2-2; D is ambiguous. This CDR3 comprises 12 residues. CDR1 is SGHRS and CDR2 is YFSETQ in the germline V gene. V gave up 5 bases and J gave up 9 bases, with 11 bases separating them. The complete variable domain, with remaining parts taken from reference TRBV5-1 and TRBJ2-2, reads KAGVTQTPRYLIKTRGQQVTLSCSPISGHRSVSWYQQTPGQGLQFLFEYFSETQRNKGNFPGRFSGRQFSNSRSEMNVSTLELGDSALYLCASSNKVRELFFGEGSRLTVL.

The CDR3 region is CATSASPGQGDEKLFF. The DNA for the CDR3 is TGTGCCACCAGTGCCAGTCCGGGACAGGGCGATGAAAAACTGTTTTTT. The chain uses TRBV24-1 and TRBJ1-4; 9 bases match TRBD1. Germline V gene data show CDR1 as KGHDR and CDR2 as SFDVKD. V trimming: 5 bases; J trimming: 6 bases; junction bases outside the gene matches: 9. The CDR3 extends over 16 amino acids.

The chain is built from TRBV29-1 and TRBJ1-2, with a tentative D call TRBD1 (5 bases). Looked up from germline, CDR1 is SQVTM and CDR2 is ANQGSEA. Trimming removed 5 bases at V and 5 bases at J, with 9 bases between. This CDR3 is built from 11 residues. CDR3 residues: CSVQGVYGYTF. The CDR3 nucleotides are TGCAGCGTTCAGGGCGTATATGGCTACACCTTC.

J is TRBJ1-1 and V is TRBV11-2; D uncertain. Germline V gene sequence: CDR1 SGHAT, CDR2 FQNNGV. CDR3 length equals 13 residues. V was clipped by 1 base and J by 6 bases, with 9 bases between them. The CDR3 sequence: CASSLGRLSEAFF. CDR3 DNA: TGTGCCAGCAGCTTAGGGAGGCTCTCTGAAGCTTTCTTT.

The chain is built from TRBV12-5 and TRBJ2-1; 7 bases are shared with TRBD2. Germline trimming cut 5 bases from V and 9 bases from J; bases unmatched to any gene: 7. Germline V lookup: CDR1 LGHNT, CDR2 FRNRAP. The CDR3 spans 13 residues. The CDR3 DNA reads TGTGCTAGTGGTCGCGCGGGAGTAAGTGAGCAGTTCTTC. Its protein is CASGRAGVSEQFF.

V is TRBV4-1 and J is TRBJ2-1, with 12 bases identical to TRBD2. The CDR3 extends over 18 amino acids. The V gene end was trimmed by 3 bases and the J gene end by 6 bases; junction bases not matched to a gene: 12. Looked up from germline, CDR1 is MGHRA and CDR2 is YSYEKL. Here the CDR3 DNA reads TGCGCCAGCAGCCACCGAACGACTAGCGGGAGATCCGTCAATGAGCAGTTCTTC. Its translation is CASSHRTTSGRSVNEQFF.

CDR3 sequence (DNA): TGTGCCAGTAGTATAGTCGGGAATAATTCACCCCTCCACTTT. Protein sequence: CASSIVGNNSPLHF. The rearrangement links TRBV19 to TRBJ1-6; D gene ambiguous. The germline V and J ends were trimmed by 1 base and 5 bases, with 6 bases remaining between them. The germline gives CDR1 LNHDA, CDR2 SQIVND (reference sequence). This CDR3 contains 14 residues. The whole variable domain, remainder taken from reference TRBV19 and TRBJ1-6, is DGGITQSPKYLFRKEGQNVTLSCEQNLNHDAMYWYRQDPGQGLRLIYYSQIVNDFQKGDIAEGYSVSREKKESFPLTVTSAQKNPTAFYLCASSIVGNNSPLHFGNGTRLTVT.

This rearrangement joins TRBV27 to TRBJ1-5; tentatively, D is TRBD1 (5 bases). This CDR3 has 16 amino acids. Germline V lookup: CDR1 MNHEY, CDR2 SMNVEV (reference sequence). The germline V and J ends were trimmed by 5 bases and 4 bases, with 18 bases remaining between them. The CDR3 loop reads CASSLFGGTRNQPQHF. The DNA of the CDR3 is TGTGCCAGCAGTCTCTTCGGGGGGACTAGGAATCAGCCCCAGCATTTT.

In its sample, this clone was seen a few times. The chain couples TRBV12-3 or TRBV12-4 to TRBJ2-7; 7 positions match TRBD2. CDR3 length: 12 amino acids. The ends lost 6 bases at V and 13 bases at J; junction bases unmatched: 12. The CDR3 sequence is CASSDKPGGGYF. The CDR3 coding sequence is TGTGCCAGCAGCGATAAGCCGGGGGGAGGCTACTTC.

V is TRBV11-3 and J is TRBJ2-3; no reliable D call. In germline, CDR1 is SGHNT, CDR2 YENEEA. Trimming pared 4 bases from V and 4 bases from J, leaving 21 bases between. The CDR3 has 17 amino acids. The CDR3 loop reads CASSSSLSPSSSDTQYF. The CDR3 DNA sequence: TGTGCCAGCAGCTCTAGTCTCTCTCCCTCATCATCAGATACGCAGTATTTT.